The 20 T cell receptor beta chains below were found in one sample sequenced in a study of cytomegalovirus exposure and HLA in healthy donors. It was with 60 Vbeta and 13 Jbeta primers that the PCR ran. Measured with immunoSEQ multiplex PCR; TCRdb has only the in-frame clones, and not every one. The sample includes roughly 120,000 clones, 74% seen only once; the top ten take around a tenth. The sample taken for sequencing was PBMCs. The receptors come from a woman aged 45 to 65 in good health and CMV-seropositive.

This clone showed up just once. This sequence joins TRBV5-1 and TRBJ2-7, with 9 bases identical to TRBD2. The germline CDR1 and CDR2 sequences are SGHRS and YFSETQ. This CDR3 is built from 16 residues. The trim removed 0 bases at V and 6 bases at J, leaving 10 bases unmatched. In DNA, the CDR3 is TGCGCCAGCAGCTTGGGGCGGGGGGGCTCCTCGTCCGAGCAGTACTTC. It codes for CASSLGRGGSSSEQYF.

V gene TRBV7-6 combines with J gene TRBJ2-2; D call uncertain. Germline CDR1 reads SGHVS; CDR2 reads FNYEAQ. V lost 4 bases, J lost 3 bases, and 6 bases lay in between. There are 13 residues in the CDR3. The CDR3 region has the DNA TGTGCCAGCAGCTCACGAGACACCGGGGAGCTGTTTTTT. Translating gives CASSSRDTGELFF.

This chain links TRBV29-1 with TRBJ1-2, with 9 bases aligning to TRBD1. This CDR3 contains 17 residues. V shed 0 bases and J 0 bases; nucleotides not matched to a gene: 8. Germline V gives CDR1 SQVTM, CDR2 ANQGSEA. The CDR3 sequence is CSVEDGTGNYANYGYTF. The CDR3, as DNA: TGCAGCGTTGAAGACGGGACAGGGAACTACGCTAACTATGGCTACACCTTC.

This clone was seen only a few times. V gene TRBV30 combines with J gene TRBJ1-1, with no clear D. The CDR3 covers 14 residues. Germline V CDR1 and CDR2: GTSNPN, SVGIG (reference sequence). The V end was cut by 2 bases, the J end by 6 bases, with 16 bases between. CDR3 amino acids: CAWSSGWSKPEAFF. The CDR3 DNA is TGTGCCTGGAGTTCCGGGTGGAGCAAACCTGAAGCTTTCTTT.

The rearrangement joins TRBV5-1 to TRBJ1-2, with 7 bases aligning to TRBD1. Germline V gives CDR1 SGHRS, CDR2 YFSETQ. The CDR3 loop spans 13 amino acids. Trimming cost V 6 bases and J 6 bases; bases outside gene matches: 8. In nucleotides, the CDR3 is TGCGCCAGCACGACAGGGAACAATCATGGCTACACCTTC. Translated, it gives CASTTGNNHGYTF.

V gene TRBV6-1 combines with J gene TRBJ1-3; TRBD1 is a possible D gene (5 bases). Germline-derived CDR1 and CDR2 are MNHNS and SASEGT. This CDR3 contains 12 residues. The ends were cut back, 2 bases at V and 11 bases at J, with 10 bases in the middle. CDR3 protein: CASSEQGAAIYF. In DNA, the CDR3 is TGTGCCAGCAGTGAACAGGGCGCAGCCATATATTTT.

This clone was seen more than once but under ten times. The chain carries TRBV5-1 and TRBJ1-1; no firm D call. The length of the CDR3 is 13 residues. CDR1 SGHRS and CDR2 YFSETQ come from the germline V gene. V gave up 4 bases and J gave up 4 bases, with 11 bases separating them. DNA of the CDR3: TGCGCCAGCAGCGGGGTGGGGAGCACTGAAGCTTTCTTT. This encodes CASSGVGSTEAFF.

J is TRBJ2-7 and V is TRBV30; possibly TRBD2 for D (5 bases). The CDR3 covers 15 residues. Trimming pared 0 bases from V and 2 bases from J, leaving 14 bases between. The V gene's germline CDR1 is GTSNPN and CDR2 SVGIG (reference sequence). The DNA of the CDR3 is TGTGCCTGGAGTGTACCGGGCGGGTCCACCTACGAGCAGTACTTC. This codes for CAWSVPGGSTYEQYF.

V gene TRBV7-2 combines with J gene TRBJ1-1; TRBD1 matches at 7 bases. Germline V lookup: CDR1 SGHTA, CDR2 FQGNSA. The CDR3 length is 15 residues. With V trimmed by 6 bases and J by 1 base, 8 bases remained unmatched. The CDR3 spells CASSMTGSPNTEAFF. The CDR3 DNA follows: TGTGCCAGCAGTATGACAGGGTCTCCGAACACTGAAGCTTTCTTT.

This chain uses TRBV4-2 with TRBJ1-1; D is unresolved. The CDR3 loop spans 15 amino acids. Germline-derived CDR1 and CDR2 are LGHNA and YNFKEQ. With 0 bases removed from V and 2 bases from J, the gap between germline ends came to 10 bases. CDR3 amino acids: CASSQEDYRNTEAFF. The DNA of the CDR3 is TGTGCCAGCAGCCAAGAGGATTACAGAAACACTGAAGCTTTCTTT.

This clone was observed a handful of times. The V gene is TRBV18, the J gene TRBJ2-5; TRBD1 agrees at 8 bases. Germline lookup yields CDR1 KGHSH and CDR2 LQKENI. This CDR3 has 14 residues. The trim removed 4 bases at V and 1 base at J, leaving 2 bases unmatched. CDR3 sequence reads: CASSLGQGQETQYF. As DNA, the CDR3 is TGTGCCAGCTCACTAGGACAGGGCCAAGAGACCCAGTACTTC.

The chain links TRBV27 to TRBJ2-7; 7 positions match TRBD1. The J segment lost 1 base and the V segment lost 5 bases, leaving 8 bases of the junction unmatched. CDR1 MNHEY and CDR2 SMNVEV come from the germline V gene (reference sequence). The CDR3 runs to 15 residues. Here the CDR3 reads CASSTPTGSSYEQYF. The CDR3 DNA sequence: TGTGCCAGCAGTACGCCGACAGGGAGTTCCTACGAGCAGTACTTC.

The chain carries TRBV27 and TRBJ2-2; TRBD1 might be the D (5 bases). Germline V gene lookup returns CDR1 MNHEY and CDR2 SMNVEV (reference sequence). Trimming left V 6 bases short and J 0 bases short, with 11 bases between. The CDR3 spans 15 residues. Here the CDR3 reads CASSTYRTNTGELFF. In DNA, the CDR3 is TGTGCCAGCAGCACTTACAGGACGAACACCGGGGAGCTGTTTTTT.

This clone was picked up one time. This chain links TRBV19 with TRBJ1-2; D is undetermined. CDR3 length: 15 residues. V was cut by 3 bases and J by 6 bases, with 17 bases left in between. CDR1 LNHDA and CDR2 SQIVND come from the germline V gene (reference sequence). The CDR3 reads CASSIGILLSNGYTF. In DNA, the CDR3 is TGTGCCAGTAGTATCGGAATCCTACTAAGCAATGGCTACACCTTC.

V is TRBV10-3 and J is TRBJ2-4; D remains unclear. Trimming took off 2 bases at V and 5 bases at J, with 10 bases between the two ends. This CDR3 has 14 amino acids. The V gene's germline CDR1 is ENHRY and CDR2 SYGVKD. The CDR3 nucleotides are TGTGCCATCAGTGAGGACACCCTGCAAAACATTCAGTACTTC. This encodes CAISEDTLQNIQYF.

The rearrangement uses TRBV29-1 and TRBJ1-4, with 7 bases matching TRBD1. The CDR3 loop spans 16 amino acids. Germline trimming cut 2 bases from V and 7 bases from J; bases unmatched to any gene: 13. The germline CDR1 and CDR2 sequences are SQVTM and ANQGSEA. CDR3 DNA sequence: TGCAGCGTTGAAAGAAGTTTGCAGGGGGTGGGTGAAAAACTGTTTTTT. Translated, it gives CSVERSLQGVGEKLFF.

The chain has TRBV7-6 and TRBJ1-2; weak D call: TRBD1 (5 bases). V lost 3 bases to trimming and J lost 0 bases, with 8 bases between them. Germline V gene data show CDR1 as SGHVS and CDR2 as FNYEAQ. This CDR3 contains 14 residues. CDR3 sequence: CASSFDRTNYGYTF. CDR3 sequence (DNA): TGTGCCAGCAGCTTTGACAGAACTAACTATGGCTACACCTTC.

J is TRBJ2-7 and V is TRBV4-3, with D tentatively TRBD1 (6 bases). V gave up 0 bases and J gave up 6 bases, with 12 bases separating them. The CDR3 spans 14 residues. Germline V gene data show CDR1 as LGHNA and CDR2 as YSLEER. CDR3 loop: CASSQENRDSEQYF. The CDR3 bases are TGCGCCAGCAGCCAAGAGAACAGGGATAGCGAGCAGTACTTC.

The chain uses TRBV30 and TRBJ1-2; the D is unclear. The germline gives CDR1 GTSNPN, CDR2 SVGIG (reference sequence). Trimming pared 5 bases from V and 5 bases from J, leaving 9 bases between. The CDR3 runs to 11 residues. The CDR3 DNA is TGTGCCTGGGACGAGGGATATGGCTACACCTTC. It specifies CAWDEGYGYTF.

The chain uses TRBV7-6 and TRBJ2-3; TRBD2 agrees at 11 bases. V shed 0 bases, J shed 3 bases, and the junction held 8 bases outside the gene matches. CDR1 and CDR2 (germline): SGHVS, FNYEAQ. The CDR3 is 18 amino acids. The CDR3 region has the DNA TGTGCCAGCAGCTTAGCGAAAGTAGCGGGGGGGGAAACAGATACGCAGTATTTT. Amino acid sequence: CASSLAKVAGGETDTQYF.